The T cell receptor beta chain described here comes from a study of graft-versus-host responses after intestinal transplantation. Generated by immunoSEQ multiplex PCR, the TCRdb table keeps only in-frame clones and is missing some. The sample has some 6,600 clones; about 31% are singletons. Findings of the study overall: GvH clones appeared in recipient marrow, some first in ileum or blood. With peak circulating GvH clone levels came an association with early post-transplant HvG declines.

The CDR3 consists of 13 residues. With 7 bases removed from V and 5 bases from J, the gap between germline ends came to 12 bases. Germline assignment: CDR1 MNHNS and CDR2 SASEGT. This clone is labeled as medium-sized. Sequenced here: alloreactive CD4+ T cells from a mixed lymphocyte reaction culture, sampled before transplantation. Subset indicated: CFSE-low proliferating T cells sorted from roughly 6-day pre-transplant mixed lymphocyte reaction (GvH or HvG direction). The sequence derives from a human patient who was an organ donor for intestinal transplantation. The rearrangement links TRBV6-1 to TRBJ2-4; D remains unclear. The CDR3 nucleotides read TGTGCCAGCACCCCCGGAGTAGAAAACATTCAGTACTTC. Protein sequence: CASTPGVENIQYF.